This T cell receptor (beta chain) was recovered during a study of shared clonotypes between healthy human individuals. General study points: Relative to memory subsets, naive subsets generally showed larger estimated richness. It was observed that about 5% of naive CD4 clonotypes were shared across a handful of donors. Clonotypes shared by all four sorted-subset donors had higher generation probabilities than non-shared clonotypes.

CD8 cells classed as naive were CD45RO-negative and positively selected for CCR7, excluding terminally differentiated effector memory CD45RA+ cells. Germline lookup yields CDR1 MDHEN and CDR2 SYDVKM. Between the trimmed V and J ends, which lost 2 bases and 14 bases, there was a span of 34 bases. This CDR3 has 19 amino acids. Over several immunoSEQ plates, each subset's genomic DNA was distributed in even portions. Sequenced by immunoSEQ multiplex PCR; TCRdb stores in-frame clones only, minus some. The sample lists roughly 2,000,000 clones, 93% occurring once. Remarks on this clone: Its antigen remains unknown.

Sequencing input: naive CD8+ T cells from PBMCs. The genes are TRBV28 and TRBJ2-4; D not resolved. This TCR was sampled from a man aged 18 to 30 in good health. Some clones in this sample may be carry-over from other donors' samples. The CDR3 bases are TGTGCCAGCAGTTTAGGGTCGGCGCAACAGATTCGGCATAAAAAGGGAAAGTACTTC. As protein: CASSLGSAQQIRHKKGKYF.